A single sample is the source of the 18 T cell receptor beta chains below, sequenced in a study of blood T cell repertoires in COVID-19 (TCRdb year 2020). Library generation was performed with the immunoSEQ multiplex PCR assay. Held by TCRdb, this immuneACCESS table contains in-frame sequences only and omits some clones. Under half of the omission traces to an unresolved V gene where checked; the cause of the rest is unknown. The sample includes around 240,000 clones, with approximately 82% observed a single time. The ten largest clonotypes hold around 1.5% of the sample. The sample consisted of peripheral blood. The receptor set was obtained from a woman between 40 and 50 years old who had recovered from COVID-19.

V gene TRBV9 combines with J gene TRBJ2-7; tentative D call: TRBD1 (5 bases). This CDR3 contains 14 residues. The germline V and J ends were trimmed by 0 bases and 3 bases, with 10 bases remaining between them. The germline V gene has CDR1 SGDLS and CDR2 YYNGEE. CDR3 in amino acids: CASSVAGLSYEQYF. CDR3 DNA: TGTGCCAGCAGCGTAGCAGGGTTAAGCTACGAGCAGTACTTC. Combining the CDR3 with reference TRBV9 and TRBJ2-7 gives the whole variable domain DSGVTQTPKHLITATGQRVTLRCSPRSGDLSVYWYQQSLDQGLQFLIQYYNGEERAKGNILERFSAQQFPDLHSELNLSSLELGDSALYFCASSVAGLSYEQYFGPGTRLTVT.

This rearrangement joins TRBV2 to TRBJ2-2; the D is unclear. The V gene's germline CDR1 is SNHLY and CDR2 FYNNEI. The length of the CDR3 is 19 residues. V was shortened by 6 bases and J by 6 bases, with 29 bases between the two germline ends. The CDR3 here is CASSETPQNAGLPAGELFF. CDR3 coding DNA: TGTGCCAGCAGCGAGACGCCCCAGAACGCTGGGCTTCCCGCCGGGGAGCTGTTTTTT.

The CDR3 sequence is CASVMAVVTDTQYF. Written as DNA, the CDR3 is TGTGCCAGCGTTATGGCGGTGGTCACAGATACGCAGTATTTT. V and J are TRBV6-5 and TRBJ2-3; D unresolved. Germline loops: CDR1 MNHEY, CDR2 SVGAGI. CDR3 length: 14 amino acids. The ends were cut back, 8 bases at V and 2 bases at J, with 14 bases in the middle.

The chain uses TRBV21-1 and TRBJ1-6; the listed D gene, TRBD1, was not tested against the DNA. TRBV21-1 is a listed pseudogene. The CDR3 spans 22 residues. The CDR3 sequence is CASSKSWVDMGPRVWYNSPLHF. For the CDR3, the DNA is TGTGCCAGCAGCAAAAGCTGGGTGGACATGGGGCCCCGGGTGTGGTATAATTCACCCCTCCACTTT.

This sequence joins TRBV2 and TRBJ1-4; 7 nucleotides match TRBD1. CDR3 length: 14 amino acids. V shed 4 bases and J 6 bases; nucleotides not matched to a gene: 5. Germline CDR1 SNHLY, CDR2 FYNNEI. The CDR3 here is CASSGQGSDEKLFF. As DNA, the CDR3 is TGTGCCAGCAGTGGACAGGGATCGGATGAAAAACTGTTTTTT.

This chain uses TRBV11-1 with TRBJ2-2; tentatively, D is TRBD1 (5 bases). V was cut by 5 bases and J by 3 bases, with 16 bases left in between. CDR1 SGHAT and CDR2 FQDESV come from the germline V gene (reference sequence). This CDR3 has 16 residues. The CDR3 here is CASSHSAGQYTGELFF. CDR3 DNA sequence: TGTGCCAGCAGCCACTCGGCAGGACAATACACCGGGGAGCTGTTTTTT.

The chain is built from TRBV3-1 (or the pseudogene TRBV3-2) and TRBJ1-6; D uncertain. Germline V gene data show CDR1 as LGHDT and CDR2 as YNNKEL (reference sequence). Between the trimmed V and J ends, which lost 4 bases and 5 bases, there was a span of 6 bases. This CDR3 region has 13 residues. CDR3 loop: CASSLENNSPLHF. CDR3 bases: TGTGCCAGCAGCCTTGAGAATAATTCACCCCTCCACTTT.

The table lists this clone with a count of one. The J gene is TRBJ1-2, the V gene TRBV27; 7 nucleotides agree with TRBD1. Per the germline V gene, CDR1 is MNHEY and CDR2 is SMNVEV (reference sequence). V trimming: 8 bases; J trimming: 2 bases; junction bases outside the gene matches: 8. The CDR3 extends over 14 amino acids. The CDR3 region has the DNA TGTGCCAGCGGACATCAGGGGGAAAACTATGGCTACACCTTC. The encoded protein is CASGHQGENYGYTF.

This CDR3 is CASSQAGTGNTEAFF. CDR3 DNA: TGTGCCAGCAGCCAAGCCGGGACAGGGAATACTGAAGCTTTCTTT. V is TRBV4-2 and J is TRBJ1-1, with 9 bases that match TRBD1. With 1 base clipped from V and 5 bases from J, the junction kept 5 bases outside the gene matches. This CDR3 comprises 15 residues. Germline CDR1 and CDR2: LGHNA and YNFKEQ.

This chain uses TRBV27 with TRBJ2-2, with D uncertain. Germline V CDR1 and CDR2: MNHEY, SMNVEV (reference sequence). This CDR3 is 14 amino acids long. The ends were cut back, 8 bases at V and 1 base at J, with 11 bases in the middle. The chain's CDR3 is CASGITKNTGELFF. The CDR3 DNA follows: TGTGCCAGCGGAATCACTAAGAACACCGGGGAGCTGTTTTTT.

The chain combines TRBV6-5 with TRBJ1-1; D is uncertain. CDR1 MNHEY and CDR2 SVGAGI come from the germline V gene. CDR3 size: 15 residues. V was pared by 4 bases and J by 2 bases, with 14 bases between. The DNA of the CDR3 is TGTGCCAGCAGTTCCAAGACACGGCGAAACACTGAAGCTTTCTTT. Translated: CASSSKTRRNTEAFF.

The chain has TRBV15 and TRBJ2-7; no definite D call. The CDR3 extends over 14 amino acids. In germline, CDR1 is LNHNV, CDR2 YYDKDF (reference sequence). V was trimmed by 0 bases and J by 2 bases, leaving 8 bases between them. The CDR3 here is CATSREVGAYEQYF. The CDR3 coding sequence is TGTGCCACCAGCAGAGAGGTTGGAGCCTACGAGCAGTACTTC.

V is TRBV5-1 and J is TRBJ1-4; D unclear. V shed 0 bases and J shed 0 bases, with 9 bases lying between them. There are 16 residues in the CDR3. Germline CDR1 is SGHRS and CDR2 is YFSETQ. The CDR3 nucleotides read TGCGCCAGCAGCTTGGAACCGCGATCAACTAATGAAAAACTGTTTTTT. This encodes CASSLEPRSTNEKLFF.

The V and J genes are TRBV3-1 (or the pseudogene TRBV3-2) and TRBJ2-1; 9 bases align to TRBD1. Germline V gene data show CDR1 as LGHDT and CDR2 as YNNKEL (reference sequence). This CDR3 has 16 amino acids. V shed 4 bases, J shed 3 bases, and the junction held 7 bases outside the gene matches. CDR3 region: CASSPRQGVIYNEQFF. As DNA, the CDR3 is TGTGCCAGCAGCCCGCGACAGGGGGTTATCTACAATGAGCAGTTCTTC.

The chain is built from TRBV19 and TRBJ1-5; perhaps TRBD1 as D (5 bases). The length of the CDR3 is 15 residues. V lost 1 base, J lost 3 bases, and 10 bases lay in between. Germline CDR1 LNHDA, CDR2 SQIVND (reference sequence). The CDR3 reads CASSIGQPFNQPQHF. CDR3 coding DNA: TGTGCCAGTAGTATAGGACAGCCGTTCAATCAGCCCCAGCATTTT.

This rearrangement joins TRBV5-6 to TRBJ1-2; 7 positions agree with TRBD1. V lost 0 bases to trimming and J lost 0 bases; unmatched junction nucleotides: 8. CDR1 SGHDT and CDR2 YYEEEE come from the germline V gene. This CDR3 has 17 amino acids. The CDR3, as DNA: TGTGCCAGCAGCTTGGCTCCGACAGGGCGAGCTAACTATGGCTACACCTTC. Translated, it gives CASSLAPTGRANYGYTF.

The V and J genes are TRBV7-9 and TRBJ1-2, with TRBD1 identical over 11 bases. The CDR3 is made up of 14 amino acids. Germline CDR1 is SEHNR and CDR2 is FQNEAQ (reference sequence). Trimming removed 4 bases from V and 5 bases from J; junction bases left unmatched: 3. Here the CDR3 reads CASSSGQGVYGYTF. CDR3 bases: TGTGCCAGCAGCTCGGGACAGGGGGTATATGGCTACACCTTC.

The genes are TRBV7-2 and TRBJ2-5; possible D gene TRBD2, 5 bases. Trimming left V 2 bases short and J 0 bases short, with 13 bases between. CDR1 is SGHTA, CDR2 FQGNSA, per germline. The CDR3 is made up of 16 amino acids. DNA for the CDR3: TGTGCCAGCAGCTTACTGGGGTCGGGAAACCAAGAGACCCAGTACTTC. Translating gives CASSLLGSGNQETQYF.